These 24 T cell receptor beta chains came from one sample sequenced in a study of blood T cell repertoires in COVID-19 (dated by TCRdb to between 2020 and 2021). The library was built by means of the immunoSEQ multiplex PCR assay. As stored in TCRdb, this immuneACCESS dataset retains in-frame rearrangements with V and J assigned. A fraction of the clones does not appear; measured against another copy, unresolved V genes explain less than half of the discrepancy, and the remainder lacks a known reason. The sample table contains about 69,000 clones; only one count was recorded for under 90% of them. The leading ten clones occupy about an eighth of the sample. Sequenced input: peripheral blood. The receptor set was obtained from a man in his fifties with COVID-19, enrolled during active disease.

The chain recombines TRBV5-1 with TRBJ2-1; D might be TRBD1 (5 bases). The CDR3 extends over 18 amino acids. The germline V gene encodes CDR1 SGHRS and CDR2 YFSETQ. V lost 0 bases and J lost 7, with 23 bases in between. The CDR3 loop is CASSLEYGRVRAANEQFF. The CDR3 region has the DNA TGCGCCAGCAGCTTGGAATATGGCAGGGTAAGGGCTGCAAATGAGCAGTTCTTC.

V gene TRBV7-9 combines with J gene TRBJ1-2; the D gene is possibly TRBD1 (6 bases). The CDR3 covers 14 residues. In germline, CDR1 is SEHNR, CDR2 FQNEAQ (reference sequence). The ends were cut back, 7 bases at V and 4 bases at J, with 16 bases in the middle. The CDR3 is CASTLPGELYGYTF. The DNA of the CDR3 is TGTGCCAGCACCCTCCCAGGGGAACTCTATGGCTACACCTTC.

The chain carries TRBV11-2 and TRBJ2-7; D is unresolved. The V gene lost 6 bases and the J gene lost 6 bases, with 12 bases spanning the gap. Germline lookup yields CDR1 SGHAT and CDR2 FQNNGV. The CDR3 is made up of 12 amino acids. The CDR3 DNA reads TGTGCCAGCAGAGCTCCGTTTTCCGAGCAGTACTTC. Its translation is CASRAPFSEQYF.

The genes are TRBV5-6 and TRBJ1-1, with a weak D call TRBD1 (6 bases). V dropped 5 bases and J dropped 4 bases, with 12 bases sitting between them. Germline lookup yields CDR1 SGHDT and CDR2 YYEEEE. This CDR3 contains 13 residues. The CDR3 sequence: CASSQGWGTEAFF. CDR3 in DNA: TGTGCCAGCAGTCAGGGGTGGGGCACTGAAGCTTTCTTT.

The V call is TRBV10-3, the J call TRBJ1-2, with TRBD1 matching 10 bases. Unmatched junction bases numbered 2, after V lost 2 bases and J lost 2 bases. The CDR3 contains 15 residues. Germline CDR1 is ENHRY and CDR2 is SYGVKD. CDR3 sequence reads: CAISEEGQGNYGYTF. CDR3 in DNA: TGTGCCATCAGTGAGGAGGGACAGGGGAACTATGGCTACACCTTC.

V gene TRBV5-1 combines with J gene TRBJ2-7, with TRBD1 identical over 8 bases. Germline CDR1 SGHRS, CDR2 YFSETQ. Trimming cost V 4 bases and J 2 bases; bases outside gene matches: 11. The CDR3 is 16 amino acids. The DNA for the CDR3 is TGCGCCAGCAGCGAACAATCCGGACAGGGACCCTACGAGCAGTACTTC. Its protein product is CASSEQSGQGPYEQYF.

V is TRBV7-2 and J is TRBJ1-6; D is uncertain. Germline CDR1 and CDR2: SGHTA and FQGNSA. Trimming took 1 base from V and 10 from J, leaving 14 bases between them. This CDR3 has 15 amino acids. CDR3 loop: CASSLEVSRGSPLHF. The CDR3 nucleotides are TGTGCCAGCAGCTTAGAAGTAAGCCGGGGATCACCCCTCCACTTT.

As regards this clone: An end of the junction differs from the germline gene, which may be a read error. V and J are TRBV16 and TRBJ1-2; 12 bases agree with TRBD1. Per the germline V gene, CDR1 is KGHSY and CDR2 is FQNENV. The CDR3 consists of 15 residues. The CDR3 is CASSQSPGQGAVFTF. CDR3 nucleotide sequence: TGTGCCAGCAGCCAATCTCCGGGACAGGGGGCTGTATTCACTTTC.

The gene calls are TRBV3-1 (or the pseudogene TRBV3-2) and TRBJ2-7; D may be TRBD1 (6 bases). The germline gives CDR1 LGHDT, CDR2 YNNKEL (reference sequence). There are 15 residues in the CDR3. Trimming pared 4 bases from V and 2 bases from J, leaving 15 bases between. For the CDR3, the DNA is TGTGCCAGCAGCCTTCAGGGACATCAACCCTACGAGCAGTACTTC. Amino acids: CASSLQGHQPYEQYF.

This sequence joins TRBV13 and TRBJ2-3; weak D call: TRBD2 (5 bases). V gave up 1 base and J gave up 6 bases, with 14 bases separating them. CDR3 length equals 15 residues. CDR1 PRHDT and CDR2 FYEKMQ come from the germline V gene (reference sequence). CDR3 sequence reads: CASSLDAGLGDTQYF. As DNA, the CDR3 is TGTGCCAGCAGCTTAGATGCGGGCCTGGGGGATACGCAGTATTTT.

The CDR3 reads CASSPIPTSGGGNEQFF. CDR3 sequence (DNA): TGTGCCAGCAGCCCGATACCGACTAGCGGGGGGGGAAATGAGCAGTTCTTC. The J gene is TRBJ2-1, the V gene TRBV7-2, with 14 bases matching TRBD2. Germline V gene data show CDR1 as SGHTA and CDR2 as FQGNSA. With 5 bases clipped from V and 7 bases from J, the junction kept 10 bases outside the gene matches. The CDR3 is made up of 17 amino acids.

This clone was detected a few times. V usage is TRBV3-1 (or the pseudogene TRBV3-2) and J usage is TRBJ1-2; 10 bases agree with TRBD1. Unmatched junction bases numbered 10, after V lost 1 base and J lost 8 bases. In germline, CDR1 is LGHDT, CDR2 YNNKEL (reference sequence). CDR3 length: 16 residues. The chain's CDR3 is CASSQGLLGQGVGYTF. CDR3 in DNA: TGTGCCAGCAGCCAAGGCCTCCTTGGACAGGGGGTGGGCTACACCTTC.

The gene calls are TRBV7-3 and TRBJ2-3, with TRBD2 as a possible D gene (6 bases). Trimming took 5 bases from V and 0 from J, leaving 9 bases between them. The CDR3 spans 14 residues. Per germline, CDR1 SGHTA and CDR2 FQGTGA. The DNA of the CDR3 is TGTGCCAGCAGCCGTGCGGGGAGCACAGATACGCAGTATTTT. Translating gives CASSRAGSTDTQYF.

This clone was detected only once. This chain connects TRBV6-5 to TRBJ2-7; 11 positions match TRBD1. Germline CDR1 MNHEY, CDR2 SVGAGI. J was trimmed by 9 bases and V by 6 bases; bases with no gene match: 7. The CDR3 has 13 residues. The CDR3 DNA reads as TGTGCCAGCAGCAGGGACAGGGGGGCTTGGCAGTACTTC. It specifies CASSRDRGAWQYF.

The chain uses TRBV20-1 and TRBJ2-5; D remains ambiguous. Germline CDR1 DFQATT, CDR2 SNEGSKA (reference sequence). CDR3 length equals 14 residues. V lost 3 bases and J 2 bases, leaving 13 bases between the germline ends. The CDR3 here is CSASGVALQETQYF. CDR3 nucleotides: TGCAGTGCTAGTGGGGTAGCCCTACAAGAGACCCAGTACTTC.

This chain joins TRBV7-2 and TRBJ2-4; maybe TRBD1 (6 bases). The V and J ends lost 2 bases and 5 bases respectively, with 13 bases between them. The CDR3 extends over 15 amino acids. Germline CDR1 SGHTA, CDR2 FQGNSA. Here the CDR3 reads CASSLNYRVENIQYF. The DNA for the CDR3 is TGTGCCAGCAGCTTAAACTACAGGGTCGAAAACATTCAGTACTTC.

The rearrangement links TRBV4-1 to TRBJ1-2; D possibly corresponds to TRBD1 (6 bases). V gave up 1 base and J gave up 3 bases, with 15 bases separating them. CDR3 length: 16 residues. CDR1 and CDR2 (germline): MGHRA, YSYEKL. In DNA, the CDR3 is TGCGCCAGCAGCCAAGGATTGAACAGGGTCGACTATGGCTACACCTTC. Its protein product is CASSQGLNRVDYGYTF.

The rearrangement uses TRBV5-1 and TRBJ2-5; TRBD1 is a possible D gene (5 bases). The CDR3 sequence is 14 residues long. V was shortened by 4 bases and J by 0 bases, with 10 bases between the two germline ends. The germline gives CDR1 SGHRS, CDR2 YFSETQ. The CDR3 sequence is CASSTQVDQETQYF. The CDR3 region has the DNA TGCGCCAGCAGCACACAGGTGGACCAAGAGACCCAGTACTTC.

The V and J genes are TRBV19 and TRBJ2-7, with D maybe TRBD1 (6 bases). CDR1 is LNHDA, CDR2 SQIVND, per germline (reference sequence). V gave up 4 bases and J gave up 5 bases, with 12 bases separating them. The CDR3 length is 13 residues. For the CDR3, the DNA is TGTGCCAGTAGTAAAGACAGGTTAGACGAGCAGTACTTC. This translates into CASSKDRLDEQYF.

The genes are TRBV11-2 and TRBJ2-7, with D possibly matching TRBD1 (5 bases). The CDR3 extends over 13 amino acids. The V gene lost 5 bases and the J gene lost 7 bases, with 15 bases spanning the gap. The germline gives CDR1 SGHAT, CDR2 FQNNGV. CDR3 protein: CASSTDRGTEQYF. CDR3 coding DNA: TGTGCCAGCAGCACCGACAGAGGCACGGAGCAGTACTTC. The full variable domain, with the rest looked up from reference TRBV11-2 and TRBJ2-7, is EAGVAQSPRYKIIEKRQSVAFWCNPISGHATLYWYQQILGQGPKLLIQFQNNGVVDDSQLPKDRFSAERLKGVDSTLKIQPAKLEDSAVYLCASSTDRGTEQYFGPGTRLTVT.

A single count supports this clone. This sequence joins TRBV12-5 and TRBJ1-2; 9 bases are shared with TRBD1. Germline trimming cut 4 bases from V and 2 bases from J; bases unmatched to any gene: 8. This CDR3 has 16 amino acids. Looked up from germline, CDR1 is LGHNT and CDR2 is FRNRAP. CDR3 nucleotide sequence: TGTGCTAGTGGTTCTGGGACAGGGACCTTCAACTATGGCTACACCTTC. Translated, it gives CASGSGTGTFNYGYTF.

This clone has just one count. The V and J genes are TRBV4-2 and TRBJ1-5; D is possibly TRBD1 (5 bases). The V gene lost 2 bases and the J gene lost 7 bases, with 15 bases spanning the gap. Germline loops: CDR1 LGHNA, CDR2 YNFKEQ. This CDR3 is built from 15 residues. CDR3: CASSQIQSRVQPQHF. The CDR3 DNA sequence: TGTGCCAGCAGCCAAATCCAAAGCAGGGTCCAGCCCCAGCATTTT.

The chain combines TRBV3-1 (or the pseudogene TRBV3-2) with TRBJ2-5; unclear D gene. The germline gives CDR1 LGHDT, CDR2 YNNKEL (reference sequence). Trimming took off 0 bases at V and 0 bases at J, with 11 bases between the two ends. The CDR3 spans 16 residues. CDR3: CASSQDLRRNQETQYF. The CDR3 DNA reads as TGTGCCAGCAGCCAAGATCTCCGGCGGAACCAAGAGACCCAGTACTTC.

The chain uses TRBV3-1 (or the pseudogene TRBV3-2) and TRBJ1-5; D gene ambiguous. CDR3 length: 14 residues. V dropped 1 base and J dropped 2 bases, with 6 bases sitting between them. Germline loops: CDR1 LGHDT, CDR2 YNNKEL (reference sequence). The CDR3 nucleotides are TGTGCCAGCAGCCAAGCAACAGGCAATCAGCCCCAGCATTTT. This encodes CASSQATGNQPQHF.